In its sample, the clone carrying this TCR beta chain was seen a few times. What it recognizes is unknown. The CDR3 is made up of 11 amino acids. The V and J ends lost 10 bases and 3 bases respectively, with 10 bases between them. Germline CDR1 and CDR2: SEHNR and FQNEAQ (reference sequence). The data belong to a study of post-analysis software for immune sequencing data. Turning to the study itself: Recorded subtypes: relapsing-remitting, secondary progressive, progressive-relapsing; some patients unannotated. Study-level findings and limits: Included in a set of several TRBV segments more frequent in patients than controls were TRBV5-6, TRBV5-1 and TRBV20-1.

Sequencing libraries made from TCR beta cDNA carried unique molecular identifiers. Each CDR3 protein gets one entry after TCRdb re-called the PCR reads with MiXCR. The sample holds approximately 730,000 distinct CDR3 sequences, just over 45% seen once. Input material: blood. V gene TRBV7-9 combines with J gene TRBJ2-7; D gene unclear. The TCR sequence derives from a girl aged 10-17 years with multiple sclerosis. CDR3 in DNA: TGTGCCATCGGCCCCGTCTACGAGCAGTACTTC. Its translation is CAIGPVYEQYF.